Following are 3 T cell receptor beta chains from one sample sequenced in a study of T cells in Graves' hyperthyroidism and ophthalmopathy. RNA transcripts provided the source from which TCR beta CDR3 regions were amplified. The HTBI primer set served for first-round RT-PCR of the TCR CDR3. TCRdb redid the calling of the multiplex PCR reads with MiXCR, one entry per CDR3 protein. The sample shows about 210,000 distinct CDR3 sequences, about 17% of them seen only once. Sequences were obtained from blood. These receptors all stem from a man aged 40-50 years with Graves' hyperthyroidism.

This clonotype has a count of ten or more. The chain carries TRBV5-6 and TRBJ2-3, with 8 positions matching TRBD1. The CDR3 extends over 16 amino acids. Germline trimming cut 0 bases from V and 6 bases from J; bases unmatched to any gene: 9. Germline V gene sequence: CDR1 SGHDT, CDR2 YYEEEE. The CDR3 nucleotides are TGTGCCAGCAGCTTGGTCGACAGGGGACGAGCTGATACGCAGTATTTT. Translated, it gives CASSLVDRGRADTQYF.

At least ten counts were recorded for this clonotype. The rearrangement links TRBV24-1 to TRBJ2-2; the D gene could be TRBD1 or TRBD2 (6 bases each). V lost 11 bases and J 0 bases, leaving 18 bases between the germline ends. Germline CDR1 is KGHDR and CDR2 is SFDVKD. The CDR3 has 16 residues. In DNA form, the CDR3 reads TGTGCCATCCGGAGGGGGAATCCATCGAACACCGGGGAGCTGTTTTTT. Encoded protein: CAIRRGNPSNTGELFF.

This clonotype was seen repeatedly, ten times or more. This chain connects TRBV20-1 to TRBJ2-7, with D perhaps TRBD1 (5 bases). This CDR3 has 13 residues. Between the trimmed V and J ends, which lost 0 bases and 3 bases, there was a span of 9 bases. The germline CDR1 and CDR2 sequences are DFQATT and SNEGSKA (reference sequence). DNA of the CDR3: TGCAGTGCTAGAGAAACAGGTAGCTACGAGCAGTACTTC. Its protein product is CSARETGSYEQYF.